These 17 T cell receptor beta chains originate from one sample sequenced in a study of T cell responses to AZD1222 COVID-19 vaccine. Sequencing was performed with immunoSEQ multiplex PCR; in TCRdb, only in-frame clones are kept and a portion is missing. This repertoire shows over 150,000 clones, 86% found once; its top ten account for 5.5%. The specimen was peripheral blood, collected on day 0 of MenACWY control vaccination. All receptors come from an adult in good health.

The chain has TRBV9 and TRBJ1-3; TRBD1 might be the D (5 bases). The CDR3 spans 15 residues. V shed 6 bases and J shed 3 bases, with 16 bases lying between them. Germline lookup yields CDR1 SGDLS and CDR2 YYNGEE. CDR3 protein: CASTAGRGYGNTIYF. Here the CDR3 DNA reads TGTGCCAGCACCGCAGGAAGGGGATATGGAAACACCATATATTTT.

The chain combines TRBV7-9 with TRBJ1-1; D ambiguous. V lost 4 bases and J 0 bases, leaving 12 bases between the germline ends. CDR3 size: 15 residues. Germline assignment: CDR1 SEHNR and CDR2 FQNEAQ (reference sequence). The CDR3 region has the DNA TGTGCCAGCAGCTCCCAACGTGGGATGAACACTGAAGCTTTCTTT. This encodes CASSSQRGMNTEAFF.

The rearrangement joins TRBV7-8 to TRBJ2-7; no clear D. This CDR3 is built from 15 residues. V was clipped by 5 bases and J by 4 bases, with 18 bases between them. Germline-derived CDR1 and CDR2 are SGHVS and FQNEAQ. The chain's CDR3 is CASSQRFSSSYEQYF. The CDR3 DNA reads TGTGCCAGCAGCCAGCGATTTAGTAGCAGTTACGAGCAGTACTTC.

The chain employs TRBV24-1 and TRBJ2-2; possible D gene TRBD1, 7 bases. V was cut by 2 bases and J by 2 bases, with 14 bases left in between. CDR3 length: 17 residues. Germline-derived CDR1 and CDR2 are KGHDR and SFDVKD. CDR3 loop: CATSDYQGGRNTGELFF. In DNA form, the CDR3 reads TGTGCCACCAGTGATTATCAGGGGGGTAGAAACACCGGGGAGCTGTTTTTT.

Here the CDR3 DNA reads TGTGCCAGCAGTGAGGCTACAGGGACTGGAAACACCATATATTTT. Protein sequence: CASSEATGTGNTIYF. The chain carries TRBV2 and TRBJ1-3; D might be TRBD1 (6 bases). From germline, CDR1 is SNHLY and CDR2 FYNNEI. V lost 3 bases to trimming and J lost 2 bases, with 11 bases between them. CDR3 length equals 15 residues.

The chain uses TRBV9 and TRBJ2-3; TRBD2 might be the D (6 bases). CDR1 and CDR2 from the germline V gene are SGDLS and YYNGEE. V gave up 3 bases and J gave up 3 bases, with 11 bases separating them. The CDR3 consists of 14 residues. CDR3 coding DNA: TGTGCCAGCAGCGGGGCGGGGCGGACAGATACGCAGTATTTT. It encodes CASSGAGRTDTQYF.

This clone was recorded a few times. V and J are TRBV6-1 and TRBJ2-1, with TRBD1 matching over 9 bases. V shed 2 bases and J 9 bases; nucleotides not matched to a gene: 8. There are 15 residues in the CDR3. The germline gives CDR1 MNHNS, CDR2 SASEGT. CDR3: CASSELQGAIGEQFF. CDR3 sequence (DNA): TGTGCCAGCAGTGAACTACAGGGGGCGATTGGTGAGCAGTTCTTC.

The genes are TRBV18 and TRBJ2-6; no reliable D call. Trimming removed 3 bases from V and 0 bases from J, with 18 bases in between. CDR1 KGHSH and CDR2 LQKENI come from the germline V gene. The CDR3 loop spans 19 amino acids. CDR3 sequence reads: CASSPSIWLETSGANVLTF. CDR3 in DNA: TGTGCCAGCTCACCCAGTATTTGGCTGGAGACCTCTGGGGCCAACGTCCTGACTTTC. Full variable domain (missing parts from reference TRBV18 and TRBJ2-6): NAGVMQNPRHLVRRRGQEARLRCSPMKGHSHVYWYRQLPEEGLKFMVYLQKENIIDESGMPKERFSAEFPKEGPSILRIQQVVRGDSAAYFCASSPSIWLETSGANVLTFGAGSRLTVL.

The chain links TRBV10-2 to TRBJ1-1; perhaps TRBD1 as D (5 bases). V was trimmed by 6 bases and J by 5 bases, leaving 13 bases between them. This CDR3 spans 13 amino acids. Germline CDR1 WSHSY, CDR2 SAAADI. CDR3 loop: CASRTDLGTEAFF. CDR3 nucleotide sequence: TGCGCCAGCAGGACAGATTTGGGGACTGAAGCTTTCTTT.

This chain uses TRBV3-1 (or the pseudogene TRBV3-2) with TRBJ1-1; D gene unclear. The CDR3 runs to 14 residues. Germline V gene lookup returns CDR1 LGHDT and CDR2 YNNKEL (reference sequence). Trimming took off 4 bases at V and 1 base at J, with 10 bases between the two ends. The CDR3 here is CASSPRPGNTEAFF. CDR3 DNA sequence: TGTGCCAGCAGCCCCCGACCCGGGAACACTGAAGCTTTCTTT.

The rearrangement uses TRBV11-2 and TRBJ1-1; weak D call: TRBD1 (5 bases). In germline, CDR1 is SGHAT, CDR2 FQNNGV. V was trimmed by 1 base and J by 2 bases, leaving 11 bases between them. The CDR3 sequence is 15 residues long. CDR3 in amino acids: CASSLGRGANTEAFF. In DNA, the CDR3 is TGTGCCAGCAGCTTAGGTCGAGGGGCTAACACTGAAGCTTTCTTT.

In its sample, this clone was seen once. The V and J genes are TRBV28 and TRBJ2-7; D may match TRBD1 or TRBD2 (5 bases each). The V and J ends lost 2 bases and 6 bases respectively, with 11 bases between them. The CDR3 is 13 amino acids. Germline V gene data show CDR1 as MDHEN and CDR2 as SYDVKM. CDR3 in amino acids: CASSLGTGIEQYV. Here the CDR3 DNA reads TGTGCCAGCAGTTTAGGGACCGGTATCGAGCAGTACGTC.

Worth noting for this clone: Its ends do not fully match the called genes, so a read error is possible. V is TRBV7-2 and J is TRBJ1-2, with 7 bases matching TRBD1. The CDR3 consists of 13 residues. In germline, CDR1 is SGHTA, CDR2 FQGNSA. This chain's CDR3 is CASSLGQVHGYTF. The DNA of the CDR3 is TGTGCCAGCAGTTTAGGACAGGTGCATGGCTACACCTTC.

The V gene is TRBV5-4, the J gene TRBJ2-3; 10 nucleotides align to TRBD2. The CDR3 loop spans 18 amino acids. The V segment lost 5 bases and the J segment 8 bases; nucleotides outside the gene matches: 20. Germline V gene sequence: CDR1 SGHNT, CDR2 YYREEE (reference sequence). CDR3 region: CASSQSSGSGAYAGTQYF. In DNA form, the CDR3 reads TGTGCCAGCAGTCAGTCTAGCGGGAGCGGGGCATACGCGGGTACGCAGTATTTT.

This chain links TRBV19 with TRBJ1-5; D might be TRBD1 (5 bases). The CDR3 covers 16 residues. With 8 bases removed from V and 2 bases from J, the gap between germline ends came to 19 bases. Germline V lookup: CDR1 LNHDA, CDR2 SQIVND (reference sequence). CDR3 sequence reads: CASSYSGTTGNQPQHF. Written as DNA, the CDR3 is TGTGCCAGTTCATATTCCGGGACGACTGGCAATCAGCCCCAGCATTTT.

The chain joins TRBV10-3 to TRBJ1-2; no firm D call. Germline V lookup: CDR1 ENHRY, CDR2 SYGVKD. The CDR3 is made up of 16 amino acids. V was pared by 7 bases and J by 0 bases, with 18 bases between. CDR3 in amino acids: CAITSNFEGSNYGYTF. In nucleotides, the CDR3 is TGTGCCATCACGAGCAACTTCGAGGGCTCTAACTATGGCTACACCTTC.

The chain uses TRBV20-1 and TRBJ2-5, with unresolved D. The germline V gene encodes CDR1 DFQATT and CDR2 SNEGSKA (reference sequence). CDR3 size: 15 residues. Trimming stripped 3 bases from V and 0 bases from J, with 14 bases between. CDR3 residues: CSASSPSWYQETQYF. The DNA of the CDR3 is TGCAGTGCTAGTTCCCCGAGTTGGTACCAAGAGACCCAGTACTTC.